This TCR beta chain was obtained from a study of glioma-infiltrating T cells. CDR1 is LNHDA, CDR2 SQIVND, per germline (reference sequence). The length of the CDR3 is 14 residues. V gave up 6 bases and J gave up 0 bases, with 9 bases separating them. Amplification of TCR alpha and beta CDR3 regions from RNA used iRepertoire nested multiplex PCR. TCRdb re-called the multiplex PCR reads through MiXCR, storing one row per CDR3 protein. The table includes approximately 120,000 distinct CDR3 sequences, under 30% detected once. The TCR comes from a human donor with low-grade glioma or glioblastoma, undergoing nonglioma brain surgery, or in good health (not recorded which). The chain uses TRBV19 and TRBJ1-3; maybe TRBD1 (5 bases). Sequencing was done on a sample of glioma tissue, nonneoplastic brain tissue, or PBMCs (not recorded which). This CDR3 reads CASRQVASGNTIYF. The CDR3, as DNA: TGTGCCAGTAGACAGGTCGCCTCTGGAAACACCATATATTTT.